This TCR beta chain is drawn from a study of blood T cell repertoires in COVID-19. For the study at large: Sites across the United States, Italy and Spain contributed samples from acute and convalescent COVID-19.

Profiled with immunoSEQ multiplex PCR; TCRdb holds only in-frame clones, not every one. Of about 68,000 clones listed, approximately 90% were seen once; the top ten hold approximately 8.4%. This CDR3 is built from 14 residues. Germline values: CDR1 SGHDN, CDR2 FVKESK. V lost 6 bases, J lost 11 bases, and 13 bases stayed unmatched. This receptor was identified in a man in his thirties or forties with acute or convalescent COVID-19. This chain connects TRBV14 to TRBJ1-1, with 9 nucleotides matching TRBD1. Sequenced: peripheral blood. In nucleotides, the CDR3 is TGTGCCAGCAGTCGACAGGGGGGGTCGCTAAGGGCTTTCTTT. It codes for CASSRQGGSLRAFF.